Listed below are T cell receptor beta chains from one sample, sequenced in a study of cytomegalovirus exposure and HLA in healthy donors. Only in-frame clones appear in the TCRdb table, and some are missing; sequencing was by immunoSEQ multiplex PCR. The sample includes about 200,000 clones, over 60% of them seen just once. What was sequenced was PBMCs. The receptors were sampled from a woman aged 25-40 years in good health and CMV-seropositive. Both conserved end residues are part of each CDR3. A D gene is named only where the DNA matches it firmly. Part of the rows lack a size; the others show once, few, many or a class for expanded clones.

clone size	J gene	D gene	V gene	CDR3 DNA	CDR3 protein
once	TRBJ1-1	TRBD1	TRBV7-2	TGTGCCAGCAGCGGGGACAGGCTCCCTGAAGCTTTCTTT	CASSGDRLPEAFF
.	TRBJ1-1	.	TRBV30	TGTGCCTGGAGTGTACTTAGGACGAACAGGGTAGGTGGAAAGCCCACTGAAGCTTTCTTT	CAWSVLRTNRVGGKPTEAFF
few	TRBJ2-7	.	TRBV11-3	TGTGCCAGCAGCATCAGCGTCAACTACGAGCAGTACTTC	CASSISVNYEQYF
.	TRBJ2-3	TRBD2	TRBV7-2	TGTGCCAGCAGCTTATACGGGGGGGCTGAAGATACGCAGTATTTT	CASSLYGGAEDTQYF
.	TRBJ1-3	.	TRBV2	TGTGCCACCCAGGGTGAGGCTGGAAACACCATATATTTT	CATQGEAGNTIYF
.	TRBJ1-5	.	TRBV10-3	TGTGCCATCAGTGACAATAGCAATCAGCCCCAGCATTTT	CAISDNSNQPQHF
.	TRBJ1-5	.	TRBV28	TGTGCCAGCAGCACGAAATCAGGCAATCAGCCCCAGCATTTT	CASSTKSGNQPQHF
.	TRBJ1-5	.	TRBV27	TGTGCCAGCAGTCTTAGGGGACTCGGGGAGAATCAGCCCCAGCATTTT	CASSLRGLGENQPQHF
.	TRBJ2-7	TRBD1	TRBV6-1	TGTGCCAGCAGTAACGGGACAGGGGTTATATACGAGCAGTACTTC	CASSNGTGVIYEQYF
.	TRBJ1-1	.	TRBV5-5	TGTGCCAGCAGCTGGGGGCCAGGGAGCCCTGAAGCTTTCTTT	CASSWGPGSPEAFF
.	TRBJ2-1	.	TRBV7-9	TGTGCCAGCCCTAGCGCCAATGAGCAGTTCTTC	CASPSANEQFF
.	TRBJ2-7	TRBD2	TRBV25-1	TGTGCCAGCAGTGAGTTCGGCGGGAGGGCCGCCCAGCAGTACTTC	CASSEFGGRAAQQYF
few	TRBJ2-7	TRBD1	TRBV6-6	TGTGCCGGTCGACAGGGGGCGACCTACGAGCAGTACTTC	CAGRQGATYEQYF
.	TRBJ2-1	TRBD2	TRBV6-5	TGTGCCAGCAGAACGGGACTAGCGGGAGTTGAGCAGTTCTTC	CASRTGLAGVEQFF
.	TRBJ1-2	.	TRBV5-6	TGTGCCAGCAGCTTGAACCTCCTGCTATATGGCTACACCTTC	CASSLNLLLYGYTF
.	TRBJ1-5	TRBD1	TRBV28	TGTGCCAGCAGTTTTGCGAATCCAGGACAGGATAGCAATCAGCCCCAGCATTTT	CASSFANPGQDSNQPQHF
.	TRBJ2-1	TRBD2	TRBV5-1	TGCGCCAGCAGCGTATCCGGGACTAGCGGGATTGAGCAGTTCTTC	CASSVSGTSGIEQFF
once	TRBJ1-2	.	TRBV7-9	TGTGCCAGCAGCGTACAGGGCTACGGCTACACCTTC	CASSVQGYGYTF
.	TRBJ1-4	.	TRBV14	TGTGCCAGCAGCCACAGGCCTAATGAAAAACTGTTTTTT	CASSHRPNEKLFF
.	TRBJ2-5	.	TRBV2	TGTGCCAGCGCTAGAGGGAAAGAGACCCAGTACTTC	CASARGKETQYF